These 25 T cell receptor beta chains came from one sample sequenced in a study of blood T cell repertoires in COVID-19. Repertoires were generated with immunoSEQ multiplex PCR, while TCRdb's copy carries only in-frame clones and drops some. Of roughly 90,000 clones in the sample, over 80% are singletons; the top ten hold roughly a third. Material for sequencing was peripheral blood. Every receptor here comes from a woman older than 75 with active or convalescent COVID-19.

The chain combines TRBV9 with TRBJ2-7; tentative D call: TRBD2 (5 bases). The CDR3 consists of 16 residues. Trimming took 4 bases from V and 0 from J, leaving 17 bases between them. In germline, CDR1 is SGDLS, CDR2 YYNGEE. CDR3 in amino acids: CASSPNGETSSYEQYF. Written as DNA, the CDR3 is TGTGCCAGCAGCCCTAACGGGGAAACCAGCTCCTACGAGCAGTACTTC.

The chain joins TRBV5-1 to TRBJ1-1; D might be TRBD1 (6 bases). V lost 7 bases to trimming and J lost 1 base, with 17 bases between them. CDR1 is SGHRS, CDR2 YFSETQ, per germline. This CDR3 contains 15 residues. CDR3 amino acids: CASLVGAGGNTEAFF. The CDR3, as DNA: TGCGCCAGCCTCGTGGGGGCAGGCGGGAACACTGAAGCTTTCTTT.

The rearrangement joins TRBV4-3 to TRBJ1-5; D remains unclear. V lost 0 bases to trimming and J lost 6 bases, with 12 bases between them. CDR3 length equals 15 residues. The V gene's germline CDR1 is LGHNA and CDR2 YSLEER. CDR3 loop: CASSQDGREGQPQHF. Here the CDR3 DNA reads TGCGCCAGCAGCCAAGATGGGAGGGAGGGTCAGCCCCAGCATTTT.

The rearrangement joins TRBV12-3 or TRBV12-4 to TRBJ2-1; TRBD2 is a possible D gene (5 bases). CDR3 size: 13 residues. The germline V and J ends were trimmed by 2 bases and 5 bases, with 7 bases remaining between them. CDR3: CASSLWRNNEQFF. CDR3 in DNA: TGTGCCAGCAGTTTATGGAGGAACAATGAGCAGTTCTTC.

The V and J genes are TRBV28 and TRBJ1-5, with D tentatively TRBD1 (5 bases). Germline V CDR1 and CDR2: MDHEN, SYDVKM. Trimming took off 6 bases at V and 7 bases at J, with 16 bases between the two ends. CDR3 length equals 14 residues. In nucleotides, the CDR3 is TGTGCCAGCAGAATGGGGGGGAGCGGGCAGCCCCAGCATTTT. Translation: CASRMGGSGQPQHF.

The rearrangement joins TRBV5-4 to TRBJ2-3, with 15 nucleotides matching TRBD2. Germline CDR1 and CDR2: SGHNT and YYREEE (reference sequence). The V segment lost 5 bases and the J segment 2 bases; nucleotides outside the gene matches: 9. This CDR3 is 18 amino acids long. The CDR3 region is CASRRTSGREVSTDTQYF. DNA of the CDR3: TGTGCCAGCAGACGGACTAGCGGGAGGGAGGTTTCCACAGATACGCAGTATTTT.

The chain recombines TRBV28 with TRBJ2-7; D unresolved. V was shortened by 5 bases and J by 2 bases, with 7 bases between the two germline ends. Looked up from germline, CDR1 is MDHEN and CDR2 is SYDVKM. This CDR3 spans 12 amino acids. CDR3 nucleotides: TGTGCCAGCAGTCCCACTGCCTACGAGCAGTACTTC. Translated, it gives CASSPTAYEQYF. The full variable domain, completed using reference TRBV28 and TRBJ2-7, is DVKVTQSSRYLVKRTGEKVFLECVQDMDHENMFWYRQDPGLGLRLIYFSYDVKMKEKGDIPEGYSVSREKKERFSLILESASTNQTSMYLCASSPTAYEQYFGPGTRLTVT.

This chain connects TRBV6-4 to TRBJ1-2; D not resolved. The CDR3 extends over 13 amino acids. Trimming cost V 7 bases and J 0 bases, with 9 bases left between them. Germline CDR1 and CDR2: MRHNA and SNTAGT. CDR3 sequence reads: CASTGEANYGYTF. The CDR3 DNA sequence: TGTGCCAGCACCGGGGAGGCTAACTATGGCTACACCTTC.

The gene calls are TRBV29-1 and TRBJ1-1, with D possibly matching TRBD1 (6 bases). There are 13 residues in the CDR3. The germline V gene encodes CDR1 SQVTM and CDR2 ANQGSEA. V lost 7 bases and J 1 base, leaving 13 bases between the germline ends. The CDR3 region has the DNA TGCAGCGGGGGGGGCCTTTCGAACACTGAAGCTTTCTTT. This translates into CSGGGLSNTEAFF.

This CDR3 is CASSLESGDDEQFF. The CDR3 DNA sequence: TGCGCCAGCAGCTTGGAGAGCGGGGATGATGAGCAGTTCTTC. This chain uses TRBV5-1 with TRBJ2-1, with 7 nucleotides matching TRBD2. This CDR3 has 14 amino acids. J was trimmed by 8 bases and V by 0 bases; bases with no gene match: 5. The germline CDR1 and CDR2 sequences are SGHRS and YFSETQ. The complete variable domain, with remaining parts taken from reference TRBV5-1 and TRBJ2-1, reads KAGVTQTPRYLIKTRGQQVTLSCSPISGHRSVSWYQQTPGQGLQFLFEYFSETQRNKGNFPGRFSGRQFSNSRSEMNVSTLELGDSALYLCASSLESGDDEQFFGPGTRLTVL.

This rearrangement joins TRBV10-2 to TRBJ1-5; 7 nucleotides line up with TRBD1. With 6 bases clipped from V and 3 bases from J, the junction kept 8 bases outside the gene matches. The CDR3 consists of 15 residues. Germline lookup yields CDR1 WSHSY and CDR2 SAAADI. The CDR3 protein is CASSPGQVYNQPQHF. For the CDR3, the DNA is TGCGCCAGCAGCCCCGGACAGGTCTACAATCAGCCCCAGCATTTT.

The CDR3 region has the DNA TGCGCCAGCAGCCAAGAAAGGCGGGGGGGGCAATACGAGCAGTACTTC. Its protein product is CASSQERRGGQYEQYF. The rearrangement joins TRBV4-1 to TRBJ2-7; TRBD2 aligns across 9 bases. The V gene's germline CDR1 is MGHRA and CDR2 YSYEKL. Unmatched junction bases numbered 7, after V lost 0 bases and J lost 4 bases. The CDR3 covers 16 residues.

CDR3 nucleotides: TGTGCCAGCAGCTTGAGCCGGGGAAGCACCGGGGAGCTGTTTTTT. Translating gives CASSLSRGSTGELFF. The genes are TRBV7-8 and TRBJ2-2; possible D gene TRBD2, 5 bases. CDR3 length equals 15 residues. With 3 bases removed from V and 4 bases from J, the gap between germline ends came to 12 bases. Germline lookup yields CDR1 SGHVS and CDR2 FQNEAQ.

The rearrangement links TRBV4-3 to TRBJ2-7, with TRBD2 as a possible D gene (6 bases). V lost 2 bases to trimming and J lost 2 bases, with 13 bases between them. Germline CDR1 and CDR2: LGHNA and YSLEER. There are 15 residues in the CDR3. CDR3 region: CASSQQASDAYEQYF. The CDR3 DNA reads TGCGCCAGCAGCCAACAGGCTAGCGATGCCTACGAGCAGTACTTC.

This clone was counted once. This chain connects TRBV28 to TRBJ2-7, with TRBD1 matching over 7 bases. The junction had 7 bases not matched to a gene; V was cut back by 2 bases and J by 0 bases. Germline CDR1 and CDR2: MDHEN and SYDVKM. The CDR3 totals 16 residues. The CDR3 protein is CASSLPQGIYSYEQYF. The DNA for the CDR3 is TGTGCCAGCAGTTTACCACAGGGGATTTACTCCTACGAGCAGTACTTC.

The chain couples TRBV5-4 to TRBJ2-7; the match to TRBD1 covers 8 bases. Unmatched junction bases numbered 9, after V lost 6 bases and J lost 7 bases. Per germline, CDR1 SGHNT and CDR2 YYREEE (reference sequence). The CDR3 length is 13 residues. This CDR3 reads CASTNGQGREQYF. CDR3 DNA sequence: TGTGCCAGCACAAACGGACAGGGTAGGGAGCAGTACTTC. Full variable domain (rest looked up from reference TRBV5-4 and TRBJ2-7): ETGVTQSPTHLIKTRGQQVTLRCSSQSGHNTVSWYQQALGQGPQFIFQYYREEENGRGNFPPRFSGLQFPNYSSELNVNALELDDSALYLCASTNGQGREQYFGPGTRLTVT.

The table lists this clone with a count of one. V is TRBV20-1 and J is TRBJ2-3; 11 bases match TRBD2. V trimming: 3 bases; J trimming: 2 bases; junction bases outside the gene matches: 4. The germline CDR1 and CDR2 sequences are DFQATT and SNEGSKA (reference sequence). The CDR3 loop spans 15 amino acids. CDR3: CSASLAGGITDTQYF. The CDR3 DNA follows: TGCAGTGCTAGTCTAGCGGGGGGAATCACAGATACGCAGTATTTT.

V is TRBV2 and J is TRBJ2-2, with TRBD1 matching over 7 bases. The CDR3 length is 14 residues. CDR1 SNHLY and CDR2 FYNNEI come from the germline V gene. V was pared by 11 bases and J by 5 bases, with 11 bases of the junction left unmatched. The CDR3 protein is CAGSQDRLTGELFF. For the CDR3, the DNA is TGTGCCGGAAGCCAGGACAGGTTAACCGGGGAGCTGTTTTTT.

This clone was counted once. V is TRBV29-1 and J is TRBJ1-2, with a weak D call TRBD1 (6 bases). The germline V gene encodes CDR1 SQVTM and CDR2 ANQGSEA. Deletions cut 3 bases from V and 5 bases from J, with 10 bases between. The CDR3 runs 12 residues. The CDR3 loop reads CSVDRTEYGYTF. The CDR3 DNA follows: TGCAGCGTTGATAGGACAGAGTATGGCTACACCTTC.

The chain uses TRBV28 and TRBJ2-7; TRBD2 agrees at 13 bases. J gave up 2 bases and V 6 bases, and 10 bases lay outside the gene matches. Germline assignment: CDR1 MDHEN and CDR2 SYDVKM. CDR3 length: 17 residues. CDR3 sequence (DNA): TGTGCCAGCAGGCTAGGTTTGGGACTAGCGGGACCCTACGAGCAGTACTTC. Protein sequence: CASRLGLGLAGPYEQYF.

This clone was seen a few times. V gene TRBV9 combines with J gene TRBJ2-3; 9 bases agree with TRBD2. This CDR3 is 16 amino acids long. Germline V lookup: CDR1 SGDLS, CDR2 YYNGEE. V trimming: 4 bases; J trimming: 2 bases; junction bases outside the gene matches: 8. The CDR3 is CASSFSKRGATDTQYF. The DNA of the CDR3 is TGTGCCAGCAGCTTCTCCAAGCGGGGGGCCACAGATACGCAGTATTTT. Variable domain in full (rest from reference TRBV9 and TRBJ2-3): DSGVTQTPKHLITATGQRVTLRCSPRSGDLSVYWYQQSLDQGLQFLIQYYNGEERAKGNILERFSAQQFPDLHSELNLSSLELGDSALYFCASSFSKRGATDTQYFGPGTRLTVL.

This rearrangement joins TRBV5-4 to TRBJ1-1, with D perhaps matching TRBD1 (6 bases). Germline V CDR1 and CDR2: SGHNT, YYREEE (reference sequence). Deletions cut 6 bases from V and 0 bases from J, with 24 bases between. CDR3 size: 18 residues. The chain's CDR3 is CASNRPGGAGEMNTEAFF. In nucleotides, the CDR3 is TGTGCCAGCAACCGCCCGGGGGGGGCCGGGGAGATGAACACTGAAGCTTTCTTT.

This chain joins TRBV10-2 and TRBJ2-2, with D possibly TRBD1 on 6 matching bases. In germline, CDR1 is WSHSY, CDR2 SAAADI. This CDR3 spans 15 amino acids. The V gene lost 7 bases and the J gene lost 4 bases, with 16 bases spanning the gap. CDR3 sequence (DNA): TGCGCCAGCATTCTGGACAGCCCGGGCACCGGGGAGCTGTTTTTT. This gives the protein CASILDSPGTGELFF.

This chain joins TRBV7-8 and TRBJ2-3; 11 nucleotides agree with TRBD2. Germline CDR1 is SGHVS and CDR2 is FQNEAQ. Trimming at V came to 5 bases and at J to 4 bases, leaving 5 bases not matched to a gene. The CDR3 is 15 amino acids. CDR3 region: CASSLSGGGADTQYF. CDR3 sequence (DNA): TGTGCCAGCAGCCTTAGCGGGGGGGGCGCAGATACGCAGTATTTT.

The rearrangement links TRBV28 to TRBJ2-3; possible D gene TRBD1, 6 bases. Germline CDR1 reads MDHEN; CDR2 reads SYDVKM. V was cut by 4 bases and J by 3 bases, with 14 bases left in between. The CDR3 runs 15 residues. CDR3 nucleotides: TGTGCCAGCAGTTCCCTCAGGGGTGGTACAGATACGCAGTATTTT. This encodes CASSSLRGGTDTQYF.